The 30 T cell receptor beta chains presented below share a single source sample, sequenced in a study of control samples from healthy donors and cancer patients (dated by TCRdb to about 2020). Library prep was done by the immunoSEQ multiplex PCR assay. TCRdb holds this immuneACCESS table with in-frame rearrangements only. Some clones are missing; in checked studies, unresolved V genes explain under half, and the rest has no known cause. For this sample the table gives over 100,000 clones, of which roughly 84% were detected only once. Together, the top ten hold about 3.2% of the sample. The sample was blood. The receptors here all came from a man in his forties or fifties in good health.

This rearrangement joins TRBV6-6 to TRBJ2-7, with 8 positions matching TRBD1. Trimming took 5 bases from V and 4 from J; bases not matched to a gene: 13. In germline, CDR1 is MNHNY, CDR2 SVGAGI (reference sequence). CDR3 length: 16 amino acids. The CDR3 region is CASSRPGQGPFYEQYF. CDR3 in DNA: TGTGCCAGCAGTCGACCAGGACAGGGACCCTTTTACGAGCAGTACTTC.

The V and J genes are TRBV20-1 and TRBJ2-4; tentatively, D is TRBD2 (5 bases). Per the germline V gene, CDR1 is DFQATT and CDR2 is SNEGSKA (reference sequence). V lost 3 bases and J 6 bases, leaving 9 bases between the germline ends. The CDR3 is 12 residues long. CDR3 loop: CSASPSLNIQYF. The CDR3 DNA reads TGCAGTGCTAGTCCTAGCCTAAACATTCAGTACTTC.

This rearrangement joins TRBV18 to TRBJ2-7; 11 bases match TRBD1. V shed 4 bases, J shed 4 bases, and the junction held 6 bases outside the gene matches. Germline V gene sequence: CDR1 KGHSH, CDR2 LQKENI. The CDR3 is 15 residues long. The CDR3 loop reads CASSLGQGATYEQYF. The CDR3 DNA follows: TGTGCCAGCTCACTTGGACAGGGGGCAACTTACGAGCAGTACTTC.

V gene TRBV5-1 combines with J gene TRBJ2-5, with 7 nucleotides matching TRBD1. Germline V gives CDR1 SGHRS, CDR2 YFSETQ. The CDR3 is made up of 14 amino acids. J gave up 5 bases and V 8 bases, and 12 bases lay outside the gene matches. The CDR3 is CARNRDSYVETQYF. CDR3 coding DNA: TGCGCCAGGAACCGGGACAGCTACGTGGAGACCCAGTACTTC.

The CDR3 spells CASSSTGTYGYTF. For the CDR3, the DNA is TGTGCCAGCAGCTCCACAGGGACCTATGGCTACACCTTC. The chain couples TRBV11-3 to TRBJ1-2; perhaps TRBD1 as D (6 bases). The CDR3 has 13 amino acids. The V end lost 4 bases, the J end lost 4 bases, and 10 bases lay between the germline ends. Germline CDR1 is SGHNT and CDR2 is YENEEA.

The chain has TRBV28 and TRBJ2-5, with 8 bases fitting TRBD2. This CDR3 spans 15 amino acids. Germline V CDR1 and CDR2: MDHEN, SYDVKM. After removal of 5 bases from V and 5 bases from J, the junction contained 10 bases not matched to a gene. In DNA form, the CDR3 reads TGTGCCAGCAGTCCAGCGGGGGCCCCCCCCGAGACCCAGTACTTC. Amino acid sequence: CASSPAGAPPETQYF. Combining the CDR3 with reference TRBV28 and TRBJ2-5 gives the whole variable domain DVKVTQSSRYLVKRTGEKVFLECVQDMDHENMFWYRQDPGLGLRLIYFSYDVKMKEKGDIPEGYSVSREKKERFSLILESASTNQTSMYLCASSPAGAPPETQYFGPGTRLLVL.

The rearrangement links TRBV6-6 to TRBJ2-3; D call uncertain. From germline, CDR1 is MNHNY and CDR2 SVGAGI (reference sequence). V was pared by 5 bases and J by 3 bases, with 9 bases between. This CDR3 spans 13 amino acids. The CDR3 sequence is CASSPYGTDTQYF. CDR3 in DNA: TGTGCCAGCAGTCCGTACGGGACAGATACGCAGTATTTT.

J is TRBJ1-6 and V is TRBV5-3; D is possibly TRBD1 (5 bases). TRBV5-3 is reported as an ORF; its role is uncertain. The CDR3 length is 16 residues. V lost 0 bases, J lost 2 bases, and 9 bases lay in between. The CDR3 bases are TGTGCCAGAAGCTTGGTCACCAGGGCCTATAATTCACCCCTCCACTTT. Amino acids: CARSLVTRAYNSPLHF.

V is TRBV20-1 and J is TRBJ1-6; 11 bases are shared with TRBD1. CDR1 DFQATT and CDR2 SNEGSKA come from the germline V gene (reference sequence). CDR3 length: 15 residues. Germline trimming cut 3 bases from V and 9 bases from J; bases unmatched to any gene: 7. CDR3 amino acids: CSASDPGTGGSPLHF. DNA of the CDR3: TGCAGTGCTAGTGACCCCGGGACAGGGGGTTCACCCCTCCACTTT.

CDR3 DNA: TGCGCCAGCAGCTTGGCAAGCTCCTACGAGCAGTACTTC. It translates to CASSLASSYEQYF. The chain combines TRBV5-1 with TRBJ2-7; D unresolved. Germline V gene lookup returns CDR1 SGHRS and CDR2 YFSETQ. The CDR3 totals 13 residues. Between the trimmed V and J ends, which lost 0 bases and 0 bases, there was a span of 4 bases.

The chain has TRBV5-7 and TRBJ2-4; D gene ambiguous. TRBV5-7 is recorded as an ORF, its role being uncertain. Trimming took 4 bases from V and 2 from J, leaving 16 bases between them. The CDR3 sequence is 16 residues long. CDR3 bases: TGTGCCAGCAGCCCCCGAAGAATTCTTCCCAAAAACATTCAGTACTTC. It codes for CASSPRRILPKNIQYF.

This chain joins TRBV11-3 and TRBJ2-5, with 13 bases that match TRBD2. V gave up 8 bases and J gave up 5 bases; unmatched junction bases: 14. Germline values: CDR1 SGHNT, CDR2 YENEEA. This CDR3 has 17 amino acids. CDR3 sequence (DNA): TGTGCCAGCGGGTCAGGGACTAGCGGGGAACCGGAGGAGACCCAGTACTTC. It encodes CASGSGTSGEPEETQYF.

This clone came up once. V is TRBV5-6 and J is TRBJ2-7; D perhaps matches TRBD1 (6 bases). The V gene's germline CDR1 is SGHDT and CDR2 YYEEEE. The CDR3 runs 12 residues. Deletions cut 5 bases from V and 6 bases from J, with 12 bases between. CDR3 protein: CASSRGSGEQYF. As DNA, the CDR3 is TGTGCCAGCAGTAGGGGGTCGGGCGAGCAGTACTTC.

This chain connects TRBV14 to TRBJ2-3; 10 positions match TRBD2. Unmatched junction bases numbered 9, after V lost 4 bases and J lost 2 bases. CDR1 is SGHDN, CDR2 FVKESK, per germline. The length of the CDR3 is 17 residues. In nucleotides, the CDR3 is TGTGCCAGCAGCCCCCTCTTTAGCGGGGGGATCACAGATACGCAGTATTTT. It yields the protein CASSPLFSGGITDTQYF.

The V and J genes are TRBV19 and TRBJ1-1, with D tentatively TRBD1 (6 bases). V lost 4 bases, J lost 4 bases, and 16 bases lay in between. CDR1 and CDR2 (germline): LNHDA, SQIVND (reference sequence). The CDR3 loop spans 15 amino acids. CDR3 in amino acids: CASSTNRAGGTEAFF. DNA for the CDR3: TGTGCCAGTAGTACGAACAGGGCGGGGGGCACTGAAGCTTTCTTT.

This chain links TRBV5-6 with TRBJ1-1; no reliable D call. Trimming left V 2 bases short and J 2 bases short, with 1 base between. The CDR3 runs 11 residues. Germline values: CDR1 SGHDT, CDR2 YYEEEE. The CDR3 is CASSFNTEAFF. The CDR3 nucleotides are TGTGCCAGCAGCTTTAACACTGAAGCTTTCTTT.

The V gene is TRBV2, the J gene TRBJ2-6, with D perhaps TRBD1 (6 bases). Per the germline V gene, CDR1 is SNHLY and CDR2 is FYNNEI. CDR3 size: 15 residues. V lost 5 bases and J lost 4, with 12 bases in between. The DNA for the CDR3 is TGTGCCAGCAGTTTAGCAGGGGCCGGGGCCAACGTCCTGACTTTC. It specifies CASSLAGAGANVLTF.

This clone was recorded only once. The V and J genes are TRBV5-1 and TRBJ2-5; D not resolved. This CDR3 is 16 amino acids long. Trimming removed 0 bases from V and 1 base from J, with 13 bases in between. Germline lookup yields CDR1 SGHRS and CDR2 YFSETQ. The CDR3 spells CASSLGRIAFQETQYF. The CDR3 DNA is TGCGCCAGCAGCTTGGGTCGTATCGCGTTCCAAGAGACCCAGTACTTC.

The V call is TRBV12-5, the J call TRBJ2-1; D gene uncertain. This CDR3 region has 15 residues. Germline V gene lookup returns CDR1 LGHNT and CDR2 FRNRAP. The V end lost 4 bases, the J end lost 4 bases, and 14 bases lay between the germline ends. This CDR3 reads CASGSSRSQYNEQFF. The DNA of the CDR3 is TGTGCTAGTGGTTCATCCCGTAGTCAGTACAATGAGCAGTTCTTC.

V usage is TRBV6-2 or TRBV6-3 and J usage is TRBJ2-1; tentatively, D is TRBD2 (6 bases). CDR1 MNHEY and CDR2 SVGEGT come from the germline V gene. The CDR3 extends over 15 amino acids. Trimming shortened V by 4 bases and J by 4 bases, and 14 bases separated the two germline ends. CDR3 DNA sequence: TGTGCCAGCAGTTCTGGGGGGAGGCAGTACAATGAGCAGTTCTTC. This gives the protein CASSSGGRQYNEQFF.

Written as DNA, the CDR3 is TGTGCCAGCAGTGTGTTGCGGGGAGACAATGAGCAGTTCTTC. Residues: CASSVLRGDNEQFF. This chain joins TRBV7-9 and TRBJ2-1, with D possibly matching TRBD2 (6 bases). The CDR3 is made up of 14 amino acids. Germline V gives CDR1 SEHNR, CDR2 FQNEAQ (reference sequence). The V end lost 6 bases, the J end lost 5 bases, and 14 bases lay between the germline ends.

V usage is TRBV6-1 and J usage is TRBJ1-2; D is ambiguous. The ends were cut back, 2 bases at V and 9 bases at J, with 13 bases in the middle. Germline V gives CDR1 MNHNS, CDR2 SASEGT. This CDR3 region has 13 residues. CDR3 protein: CASSEFPGFSYTF. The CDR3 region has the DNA TGTGCCAGCAGTGAATTCCCGGGTTTTAGCTACACCTTC.

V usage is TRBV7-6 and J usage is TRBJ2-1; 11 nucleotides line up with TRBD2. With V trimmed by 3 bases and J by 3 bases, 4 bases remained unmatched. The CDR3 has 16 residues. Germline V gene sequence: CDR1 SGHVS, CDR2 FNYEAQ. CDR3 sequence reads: CASSLATSGGYNEQFF. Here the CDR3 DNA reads TGTGCCAGCAGCTTGGCTACTAGCGGGGGCTACAATGAGCAGTTCTTC. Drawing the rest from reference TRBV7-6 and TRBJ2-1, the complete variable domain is GAGVSQSPRYKVTKRGQDVALRCDPISGHVSLYWYRQALGQGPEFLTYFNYEAQQDKSGLPNDRFSAERPEGSISTLTIQRTEQRDSAMYRCASSLATSGGYNEQFFGPGTRLTVL.

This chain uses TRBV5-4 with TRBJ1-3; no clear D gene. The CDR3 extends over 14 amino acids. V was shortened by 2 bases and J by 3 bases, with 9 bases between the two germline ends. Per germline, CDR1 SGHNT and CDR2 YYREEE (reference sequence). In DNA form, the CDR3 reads TGTGCCAGCAGCTTAGCAGCCTTTGGAAACACCATATATTTT. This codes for CASSLAAFGNTIYF.

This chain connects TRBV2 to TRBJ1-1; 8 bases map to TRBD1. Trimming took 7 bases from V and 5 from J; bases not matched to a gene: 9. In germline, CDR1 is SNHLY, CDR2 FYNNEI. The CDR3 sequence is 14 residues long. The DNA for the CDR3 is TGTGCCAGCAACCGGGGGACAGGCCAGACTGAAGCTTTCTTT. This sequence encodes CASNRGTGQTEAFF.

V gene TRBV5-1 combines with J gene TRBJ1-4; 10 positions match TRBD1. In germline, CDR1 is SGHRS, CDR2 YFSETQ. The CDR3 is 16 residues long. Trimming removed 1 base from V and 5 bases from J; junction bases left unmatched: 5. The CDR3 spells CASSLFGQGGNEKLFF. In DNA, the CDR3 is TGCGCCAGCAGCTTGTTTGGACAGGGGGGAAATGAAAAACTGTTTTTT. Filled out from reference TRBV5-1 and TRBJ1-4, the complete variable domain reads KAGVTQTPRYLIKTRGQQVTLSCSPISGHRSVSWYQQTPGQGLQFLFEYFSETQRNKGNFPGRFSGRQFSNSRSEMNVSTLELGDSALYLCASSLFGQGGNEKLFFGSGTQLSVL.

The CDR3 DNA follows: TGTGCCAGCAGTTCCCTAGGGGGGCTCAACTATGGCTACACCTTC. This codes for CASSSLGGLNYGYTF. V and J are TRBV6-6 and TRBJ1-2, with D perhaps matching TRBD1 (6 bases). CDR3 length equals 15 residues. V was shortened by 4 bases and J by 2 bases, with 14 bases between the two germline ends. CDR1 is MNHNY, CDR2 SVGAGI, per germline (reference sequence).

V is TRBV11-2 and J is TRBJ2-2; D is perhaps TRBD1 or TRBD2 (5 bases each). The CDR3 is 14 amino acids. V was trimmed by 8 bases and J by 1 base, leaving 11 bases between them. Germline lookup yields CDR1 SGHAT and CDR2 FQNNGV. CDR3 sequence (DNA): TGTGCCAGCGGCCGGGGCCTGAACACCGGGGAGCTGTTTTTT. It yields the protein CASGRGLNTGELFF.

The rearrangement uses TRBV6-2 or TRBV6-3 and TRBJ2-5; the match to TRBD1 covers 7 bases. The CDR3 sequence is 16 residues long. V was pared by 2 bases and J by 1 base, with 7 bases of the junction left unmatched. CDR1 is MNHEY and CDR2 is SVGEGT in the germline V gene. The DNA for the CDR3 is TGTGCCAGCAGTTACGGGGACAGCCCCGTCCAAGAGACCCAGTACTTC. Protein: CASSYGDSPVQETQYF.

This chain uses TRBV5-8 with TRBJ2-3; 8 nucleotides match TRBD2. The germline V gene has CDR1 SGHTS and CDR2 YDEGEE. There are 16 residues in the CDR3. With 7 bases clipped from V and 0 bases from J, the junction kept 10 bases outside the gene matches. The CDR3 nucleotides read TGTGCCAGCCGGGGGGGACATATCTCTAGCACAGATACGCAGTATTTT. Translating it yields CASRGGHISSTDTQYF.